These 27 T cell receptor beta chains came from one sample sequenced in a study of cytomegalovirus exposure and HLA in healthy donors. Primers for the PCR totalled 60 Vbeta and 13 Jbeta. Libraries were prepared by immunoSEQ multiplex PCR; TCRdb keeps only in-frame clonotypes and omits some of them. The sample comprises 100,000 to 150,000 clones, 8% to 11% of which are singletons, and 3.5% to 5% rests with the top ten. The sample taken for sequencing was PBMCs. The receptor source for this set is a woman aged 18-29 years in good health and CMV-seropositive.

This clone has more than one count but fewer than ten. The chain employs TRBV27 and TRBJ2-7; 7 nucleotides line up with TRBD1. The CDR3 runs 15 residues. V was clipped by 4 bases and J by 4 bases; unmatched bases: 10. The germline CDR1 and CDR2 sequences are MNHEY and SMNVEV (reference sequence). Written as DNA, the CDR3 is TGTGCCAGCAGTTATGCAGGGGGTCCCCTTTACGAGCAGTACTTC. Its protein is CASSYAGGPLYEQYF.

The V and J genes are TRBV2 and TRBJ2-7; 13 nucleotides line up with TRBD2. CDR1 SNHLY and CDR2 FYNNEI come from the germline V gene. The CDR3 loop spans 15 amino acids. V gave up 8 bases and J gave up 3 bases; unmatched junction bases: 7. The CDR3 is CASGGLAGPNYEQYF. The CDR3 nucleotides are TGTGCCAGCGGGGGACTAGCGGGACCCAACTACGAGCAGTACTTC. Full variable domain (outside the CDR3, taken from reference TRBV2 and TRBJ2-7): EPEVTQTPSHQVTQMGQEVILRCVPISNHLYFYWYRQILGQKVEFLVSFYNNEISEKSEIFDDQFSVERPDGSNFTLKIRSTKLEDSAMYFCASGGLAGPNYEQYFGPGTRLTVT.

The chain joins TRBV7-8 to TRBJ2-2; tentative D call: TRBD1 (6 bases). Germline-derived CDR1 and CDR2 are SGHVS and FQNEAQ. The CDR3 has 15 residues. Trimming removed 5 bases from V and 4 bases from J, with 14 bases in between. CDR3 sequence: CASSRSDRSTGELFF. CDR3 sequence (DNA): TGTGCCAGCAGCCGATCGGACAGATCCACCGGGGAGCTGTTTTTT.

With regard to this clone: The junction departs from the called germline gene at one end, perhaps through a read error. V usage is TRBV7-9 and J usage is TRBJ2-2; 12 nucleotides agree with TRBD1. The CDR3 covers 15 residues. Per the germline V gene, CDR1 is SEHNR and CDR2 is FQNEAQ (reference sequence). The CDR3 bases are TGTGCCAGCAGCCCCGGGACAGGGGGCGTGTCGGAGGTGTTTTTT. It is translated as CASSPGTGGVSEVFF.

This clone occurred a few times. The gene calls are TRBV7-2 and TRBJ2-5; D gene unclear. TRBJ2-7 matches the DNA end more closely, so the J call is doubtful. CDR3 length equals 15 residues. CDR1 and CDR2 (germline): SGHTA, FQGNSA. DNA of the CDR3: TGTGCCAGCAGCTTAGCGCTGGGCTACTCCTACGAGCAGTACTTC. Encoded protein: CASSLALGYSYEQYF.

This chain joins TRBV6-1 and TRBJ2-7, with 7 positions matching TRBD2. Germline CDR1 is MNHNS and CDR2 is SASEGT. The trim removed 8 bases at V and 6 bases at J, leaving 10 bases unmatched. This CDR3 contains 13 residues. CDR3 sequence reads: CASGEGLVGEQYF. The CDR3 DNA follows: TGTGCCAGCGGGGAAGGACTAGTCGGCGAGCAGTACTTC.

This clone was observed a handful of times. The V and J genes are TRBV29-1 and TRBJ1-1; D ambiguous. The germline V and J ends were trimmed by 2 bases and 4 bases, with 8 bases remaining between them. The germline V gene has CDR1 SQVTM and CDR2 ANQGSEA. The CDR3 consists of 12 residues. In DNA form, the CDR3 reads TGCAGCGTTGAATTCACGCGCACTGAAGCTTTCTTT. It is translated as CSVEFTRTEAFF.

This clone was picked up a small number of times. The chain uses TRBV6-1 and TRBJ1-1, with 7 bases matching TRBD1. The CDR3 is 14 residues long. V lost 4 bases and J lost 0; bases outside the gene matches: 2. Germline V lookup: CDR1 MNHNS, CDR2 SASEGT. In DNA, the CDR3 is TGTGCCAGCAGTGGGGGACAGTTGAACACTGAAGCTTTCTTT. Translation: CASSGGQLNTEAFF.

The V and J genes are TRBV28 and TRBJ2-7; perhaps TRBD1 as D (5 bases). The CDR3 is made up of 14 amino acids. CDR1 MDHEN and CDR2 SYDVKM come from the germline V gene. The V and J ends lost 6 bases and 0 bases respectively, with 12 bases between them. This chain's CDR3 is CASRGRQLSYEQYF. The CDR3 DNA is TGTGCCAGCAGGGGCCGACAGCTCTCCTACGAGCAGTACTTC.

The rearrangement links TRBV19 to TRBJ2-7, with a possible D match to TRBD2 (6 bases). The CDR3 loop spans 14 amino acids. V was pared by 3 bases and J by 4 bases, with 13 bases between. Germline V CDR1 and CDR2: LNHDA, SQIVND (reference sequence). CDR3 residues: CASSIGGLQYEQYF. The DNA of the CDR3 is TGTGCCAGTAGTATTGGAGGGCTGCAGTACGAGCAGTACTTC.

This clone was recorded a few times. The chain carries TRBV7-3 and TRBJ2-1; D remains ambiguous. V lost 2 bases and J 4 bases, leaving 6 bases between the germline ends. The CDR3 runs to 13 residues. The germline gives CDR1 SGHTA, CDR2 FQGTGA. CDR3 nucleotides: TGTGCCAGCAGCTTATCCCCTTACAATGAGCAGTTCTTC. As protein: CASSLSPYNEQFF.

This clone has more than one count but fewer than ten. The V and J genes are TRBV10-3 and TRBJ1-4; D call uncertain. Germline CDR1 ENHRY, CDR2 SYGVKD. The CDR3 runs 14 residues. Trimming cost V 7 bases and J 3 bases, with 12 bases left between them. The CDR3 here is CAITSGLANEKLFF. CDR3 sequence (DNA): TGTGCCATCACCTCAGGTTTGGCTAATGAAAAACTGTTTTTT.

This chain links TRBV10-3 with TRBJ2-7; TRBD2 might be the D (5 bases). V dropped 10 bases and J dropped 0 bases, with 16 bases sitting between them. This CDR3 spans 14 amino acids. From germline, CDR1 is ENHRY and CDR2 SYGVKD. The CDR3 DNA reads TGTGCCACCGGGGTCCAGGTACCCTCCTACGAGCAGTACTTC. This gives the protein CATGVQVPSYEQYF.

Only a few counts were recorded for this clone. This chain links TRBV28 with TRBJ1-5; D remains ambiguous. CDR3 length equals 15 residues. Trimming pared 7 bases from V and 2 bases from J, leaving 15 bases between. The germline V gene has CDR1 MDHEN and CDR2 SYDVKM. The CDR3 loop is CASMEQPMGNQPQHF. CDR3 in DNA: TGTGCCAGCATGGAACAGCCCATGGGCAATCAGCCCCAGCATTTT.

This sequence joins TRBV5-4 and TRBJ2-1; the D gene is possibly TRBD2 (6 bases). Between the trimmed V and J ends, which lost 6 bases and 6 bases, there was a span of 19 bases. The V gene's germline CDR1 is SGHNT and CDR2 YYREEE (reference sequence). The CDR3 covers 15 residues. The CDR3 DNA is TGTGCCAGCATCCTAGAAGGGACTCTTGGCAATGAGCAGTTCTTC. It encodes CASILEGTLGNEQFF. The full variable domain, rest sourced from reference TRBV5-4 and TRBJ2-1, is ETGVTQSPTHLIKTRGQQVTLRCSSQSGHNTVSWYQQALGQGPQFIFQYYREEENGRGNFPPRFSGLQFPNYSSELNVNALELDDSALYLCASILEGTLGNEQFFGPGTRLTVL.

This clone was detected only a few times. This sequence joins TRBV11-2 and TRBJ1-5; TRBD1 is a possible D gene (6 bases). V dropped 5 bases and J dropped 4 bases, with 21 bases sitting between them. Germline V lookup: CDR1 SGHAT, CDR2 FQNNGV. This CDR3 region has 17 residues. The CDR3 DNA reads TGTGCCAGCAGCCTAACCCTCTCCCACAGGGAGAATCAGCCCCAGCATTTT. It specifies CASSLTLSHRENQPQHF.

This clone was observed a handful of times. The chain recombines TRBV27 with TRBJ2-2; the match to TRBD2 covers 9 bases. Germline loops: CDR1 MNHEY, CDR2 SMNVEV (reference sequence). V was pared by 7 bases and J by 8 bases, with 14 bases of the junction left unmatched. The CDR3 contains 16 residues. CDR3 DNA: TGTGCCAGCAAGCTGGAGAGCGGGAGGTTGCCGGGGGAGCTGTTTTTT. Protein: CASKLESGRLPGELFF.

The genes are TRBV6-1 and TRBJ1-6; D is undetermined. Trimming removed 5 bases from V and 2 bases from J, with 7 bases in between. The CDR3 length is 14 residues. Germline V gene data show CDR1 as MNHNS and CDR2 as SASEGT. CDR3 coding DNA: TGTGCCAGCAGTCCAGGTGCCTATAATTCACCCCTCCACTTT. Translation: CASSPGAYNSPLHF.

This clone occurred a few times. The rearrangement links TRBV6-6 to TRBJ2-5, with D perhaps TRBD2 (5 bases). There are 15 residues in the CDR3. CDR1 and CDR2 (germline): MNHNY, SVGAGI (reference sequence). Deletions cut 5 bases from V and 4 bases from J, with 17 bases between. The CDR3 DNA is TGTGCCAGCAGTACCATGGCGGGTGGAACAGAGACCCAGTACTTC. Its translation: CASSTMAGGTETQYF.

This clone was seen a few times. The V gene is TRBV6-5, the J gene TRBJ1-3; 7 bases map to TRBD1. The germline V gene has CDR1 MNHEY and CDR2 SVGAGI. The V gene end was trimmed by 6 bases and the J gene end by 3 bases; junction bases not matched to a gene: 5. The CDR3 spans 14 residues. CDR3 in amino acids: CASSFDRDGNTIYF. The CDR3 region has the DNA TGTGCCAGCAGCTTCGACAGGGATGGAAACACCATATATTTT.

This clone has only a few counts. This chain uses TRBV6-1 with TRBJ2-3, with TRBD2 identical over 8 bases. This CDR3 comprises 13 residues. Germline lookup yields CDR1 MNHNS and CDR2 SASEGT. The V and J ends lost 6 bases and 5 bases, in that order; junction bases with no gene match: 4. For the CDR3, the DNA is TGTGCCAGCAGCACTAGCGGAAGAGATACGCAGTATTTT. The encoded protein is CASSTSGRDTQYF.

This sequence joins TRBV29-1 and TRBJ2-4; the D gene is possibly TRBD2 (7 bases). V lost 7 bases to trimming and J lost 5 bases, with 9 bases between them. Per germline, CDR1 SQVTM and CDR2 ANQGSEA. The CDR3 is 11 residues long. CDR3 region: CSGGGENIQYF. In DNA, the CDR3 is TGCAGCGGAGGGGGGGAAAACATTCAGTACTTC. Combining the CDR3 with reference TRBV29-1 and TRBJ2-4 gives the whole variable domain SAVISQKPSRDICQRGTSLTIQCQVDSQVTMMFWYRQQPGQSLTLIATANQGSEATYESGFVIDKFPISRPNLTFSTLTVSNMSPEDSSIYLCSGGGENIQYFGAGTRLSVL.

CDR3 amino acids: CASSISSWEVGYGYTF. The CDR3 coding sequence is TGTGCCAGTAGTATCTCGAGCTGGGAGGTAGGCTATGGCTACACCTTC. This rearrangement joins TRBV19 to TRBJ1-2; no clear D gene. With 3 bases removed from V and 4 bases from J, the gap between germline ends came to 18 bases. The length of the CDR3 is 16 residues. From germline, CDR1 is LNHDA and CDR2 SQIVND (reference sequence). Filled out from reference TRBV19 and TRBJ1-2, the complete variable domain reads DGGITQSPKYLFRKEGQNVTLSCEQNLNHDAMYWYRQDPGQGLRLIYYSQIVNDFQKGDIAEGYSVSREKKESFPLTVTSAQKNPTAFYLCASSISSWEVGYGYTFGSGTRLTVV.

This clone was seen only a few times. The CDR3 sequence is CASSSKTIVIAGGRNTQYF. The CDR3 coding sequence is TGCGCCAGCAGCTCGAAAACGATTGTTATAGCGGGAGGGCGAAATACGCAGTATTTT. The chain is built from TRBV5-1 and TRBJ2-3; 11 bases agree with TRBD2. The germline V gene encodes CDR1 SGHRS and CDR2 YFSETQ. The CDR3 has 19 amino acids. V lost 3 bases to trimming and J lost 7 bases; unmatched junction nucleotides: 19.

This clone showed up just a few times. The V gene is TRBV28, the J gene TRBJ2-5; D is possibly TRBD2 (6 bases). With 2 bases removed from V and 7 bases from J, the gap between germline ends came to 17 bases. Looked up from germline, CDR1 is MDHEN and CDR2 is SYDVKM. The CDR3 totals 15 residues. The CDR3 nucleotides are TGTGCCAGCAGTTTAATGGGTTCCGCGGGATGGACCCAGTACTTC. Encoded protein: CASSLMGSAGWTQYF.

This clone came up a few times. CDR3 amino acids: CASSTAGPGYGYTF. The CDR3 nucleotides are TGTGCCAGCAGTACCGCAGGGCCCGGCTATGGCTACACCTTC. The chain combines TRBV6-1 with TRBJ1-2; D might be TRBD1 (5 bases). V was trimmed by 5 bases and J by 4 bases, leaving 14 bases between them. Germline loops: CDR1 MNHNS, CDR2 SASEGT. The CDR3 runs 14 residues.

The CDR3 nucleotides are TGCGCCAGCAATCCAAGCGGGAGGGCCGGTACGCAGTATTTT. Translation: CASNPSGRAGTQYF. This chain links TRBV10-1 with TRBJ2-3, with 10 bases that match TRBD2. The J segment lost 8 bases and the V segment lost 7 bases, leaving 9 bases of the junction unmatched. Looked up from germline, CDR1 is WNHNN and CDR2 is SYGVQD (reference sequence). This CDR3 spans 14 amino acids.